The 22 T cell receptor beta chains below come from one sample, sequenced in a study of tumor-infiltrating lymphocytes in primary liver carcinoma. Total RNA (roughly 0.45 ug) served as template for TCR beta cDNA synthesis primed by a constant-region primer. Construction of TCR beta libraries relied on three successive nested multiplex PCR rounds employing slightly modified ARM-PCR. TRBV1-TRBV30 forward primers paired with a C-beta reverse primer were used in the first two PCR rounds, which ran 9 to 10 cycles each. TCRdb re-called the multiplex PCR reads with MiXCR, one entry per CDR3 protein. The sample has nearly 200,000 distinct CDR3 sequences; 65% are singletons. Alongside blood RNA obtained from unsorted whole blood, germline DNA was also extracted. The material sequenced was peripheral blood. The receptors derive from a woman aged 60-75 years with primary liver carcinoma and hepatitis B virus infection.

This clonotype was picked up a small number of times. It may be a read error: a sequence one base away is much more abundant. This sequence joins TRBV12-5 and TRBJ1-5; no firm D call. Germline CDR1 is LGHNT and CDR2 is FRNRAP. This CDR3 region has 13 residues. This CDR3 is CGSGLPPGQPQHF. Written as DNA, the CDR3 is TGTGGTAGTGGTTTGCCACCGGGCCAGCCCCAGCATTTT.

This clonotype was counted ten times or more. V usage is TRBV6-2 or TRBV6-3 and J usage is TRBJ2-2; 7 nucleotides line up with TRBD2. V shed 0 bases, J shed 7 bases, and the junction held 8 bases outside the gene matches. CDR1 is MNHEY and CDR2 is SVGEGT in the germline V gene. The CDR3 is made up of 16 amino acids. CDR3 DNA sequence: TGTGCCAGCAGTTACTCTGGCGGGAGAAGAGTCGGGGAGCTGTTTTTT. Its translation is CASSYSGGRRVGELFF.

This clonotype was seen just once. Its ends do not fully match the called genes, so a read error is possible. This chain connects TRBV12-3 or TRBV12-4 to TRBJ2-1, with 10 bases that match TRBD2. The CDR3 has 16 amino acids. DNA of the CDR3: TGCGCCAGCAGTTTTTTGGCTAGCGGGAGTGACAATGAGCAGTTCTTC. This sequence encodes CASSFLASGSDNEQFF.

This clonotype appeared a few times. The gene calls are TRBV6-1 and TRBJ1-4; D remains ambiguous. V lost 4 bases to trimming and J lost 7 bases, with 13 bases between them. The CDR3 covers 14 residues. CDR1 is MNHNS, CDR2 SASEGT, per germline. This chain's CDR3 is CASSVNGNGEKLFF. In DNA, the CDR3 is TGTGCCAGCAGTGTTAACGGGAATGGTGAAAAACTGTTTTTT.

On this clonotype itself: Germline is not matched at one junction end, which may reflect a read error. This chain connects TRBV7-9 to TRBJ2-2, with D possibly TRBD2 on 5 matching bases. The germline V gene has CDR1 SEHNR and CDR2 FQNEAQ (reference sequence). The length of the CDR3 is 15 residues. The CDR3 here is CANSLREGNTGEPFF. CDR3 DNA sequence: TGTGCCAACAGCTTACGAGAGGGTAACACCGGGGAGCCGTTTTTT.

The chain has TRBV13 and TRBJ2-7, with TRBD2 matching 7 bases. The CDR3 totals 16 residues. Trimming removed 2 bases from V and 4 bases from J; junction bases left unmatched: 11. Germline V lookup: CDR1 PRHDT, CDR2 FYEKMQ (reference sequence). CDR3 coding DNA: TGTGCCAGCAGCTTAAGAACTAGCGAGACCTTTTACGAGCAGTACTTC. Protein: CASSLRTSETFYEQYF.

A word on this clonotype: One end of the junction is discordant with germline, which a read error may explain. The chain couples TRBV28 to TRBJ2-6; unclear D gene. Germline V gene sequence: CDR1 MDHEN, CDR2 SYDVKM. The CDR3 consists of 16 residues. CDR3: CVSSAPLGLGANVLTF. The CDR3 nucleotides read TGTGTCAGCAGTGCCCCTTTAGGTTTGGGGGCCAACGTCCTGACTTTC. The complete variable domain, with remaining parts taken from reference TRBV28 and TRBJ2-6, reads DVKVTQSSRYLVKRTGEKVFLECVQDMDHENMFWYRQDPGLGLRLIYFSYDVKMKEKGDIPEGYSVSREKKERFSLILESASTNQTSMYLCVSSAPLGLGANVLTFGAGSRLTVL.

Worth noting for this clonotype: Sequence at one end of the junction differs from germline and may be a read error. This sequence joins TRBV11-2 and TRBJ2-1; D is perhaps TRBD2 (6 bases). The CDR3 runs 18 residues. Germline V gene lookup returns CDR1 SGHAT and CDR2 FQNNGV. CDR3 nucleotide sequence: TGTGCCAGCAGCTTAGTCGGGAATGGGGGACTCTCCTACGATGAGCAGTTCTTC. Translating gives CASSLVGNGGLSYDEQFF.

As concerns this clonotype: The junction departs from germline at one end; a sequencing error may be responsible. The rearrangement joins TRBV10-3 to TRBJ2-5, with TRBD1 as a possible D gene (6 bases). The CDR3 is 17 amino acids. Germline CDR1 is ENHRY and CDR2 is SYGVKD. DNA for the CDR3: TGTGCCAGCAGTCCTACCCTGGACAGAGGGCAGGAAGAGACCCAGTACTTC. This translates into CASSPTLDRGQEETQYF.

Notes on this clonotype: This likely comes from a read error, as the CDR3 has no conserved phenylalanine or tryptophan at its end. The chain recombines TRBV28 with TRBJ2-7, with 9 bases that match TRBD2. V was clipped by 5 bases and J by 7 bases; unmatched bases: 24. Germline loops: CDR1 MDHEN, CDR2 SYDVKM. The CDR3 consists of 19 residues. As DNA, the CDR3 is TGTGCCAGCAGTCCCAGTTCCAGCGGGAGGTATGGAGGCCTTTGGGAGCAGTACCTC. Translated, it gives CASSPSSSGRYGGLWEQYL.

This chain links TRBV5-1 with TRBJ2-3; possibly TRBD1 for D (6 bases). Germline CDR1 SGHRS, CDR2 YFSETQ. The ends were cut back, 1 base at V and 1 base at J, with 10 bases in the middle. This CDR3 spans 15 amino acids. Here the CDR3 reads CASSLTGSRTDTQYF. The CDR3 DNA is TGCGCCAGCAGCTTGACAGGGTCCCGCACAGATACGCAGTATTTT.

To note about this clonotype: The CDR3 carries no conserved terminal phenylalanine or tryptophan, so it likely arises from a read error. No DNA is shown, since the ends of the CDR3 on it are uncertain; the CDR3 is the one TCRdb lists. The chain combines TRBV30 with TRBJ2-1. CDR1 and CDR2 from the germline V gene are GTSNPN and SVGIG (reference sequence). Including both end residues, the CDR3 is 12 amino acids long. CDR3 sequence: CAWTGRPTLRFL.

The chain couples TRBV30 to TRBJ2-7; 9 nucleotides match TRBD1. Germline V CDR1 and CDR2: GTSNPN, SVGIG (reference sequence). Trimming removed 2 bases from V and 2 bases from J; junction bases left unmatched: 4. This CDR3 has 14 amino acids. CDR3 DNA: TGTGCCTGGAGTCCCGGGACAGGGCCCTACGAGCAGTACTTC. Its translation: CAWSPGTGPYEQYF. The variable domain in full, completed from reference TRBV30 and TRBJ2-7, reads SQTIHQWPATLVQPVGSPLSLECTVEGTSNPNLYWYRQAAGRGLQLLFYSVGIGQISSEVPQNLSASRPQDRQFILSSKKLLLSDSGFYLCAWSPGTGPYEQYFGPGTRLTVT.

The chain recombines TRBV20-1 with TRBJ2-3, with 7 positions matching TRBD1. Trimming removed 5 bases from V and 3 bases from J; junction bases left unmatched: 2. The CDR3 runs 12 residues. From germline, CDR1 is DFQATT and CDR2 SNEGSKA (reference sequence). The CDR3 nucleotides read TGCAGTGCTGAACAGGGGACAGATACGCAGTATTTT. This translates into CSAEQGTDTQYF.

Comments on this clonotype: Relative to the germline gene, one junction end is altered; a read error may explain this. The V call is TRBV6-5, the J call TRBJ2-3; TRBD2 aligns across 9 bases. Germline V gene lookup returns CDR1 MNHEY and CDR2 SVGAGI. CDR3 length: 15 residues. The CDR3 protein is CVSSYRTSDTDTQYF. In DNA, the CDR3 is TGTGTCAGCAGTTACAGGACTAGCGACACAGATACGCAGTATTTT.

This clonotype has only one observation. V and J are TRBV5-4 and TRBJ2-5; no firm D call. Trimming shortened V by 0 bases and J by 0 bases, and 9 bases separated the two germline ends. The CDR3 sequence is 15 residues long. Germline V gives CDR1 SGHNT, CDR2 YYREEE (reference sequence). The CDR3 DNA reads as TGTGCCAGCAGCTTGGCCCCCCCGTACCAAGAGACCCAGTACTTC. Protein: CASSLAPPYQETQYF. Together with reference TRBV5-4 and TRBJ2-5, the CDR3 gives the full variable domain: ETGVTQSPTHLIKTRGQQVTLRCSSQSGHNTVSWYQQALGQGPQFIFQYYREEENGRGNFPPRFSGLQFPNYSSELNVNALELDDSALYLCASSLAPPYQETQYFGPGTRLLVL.

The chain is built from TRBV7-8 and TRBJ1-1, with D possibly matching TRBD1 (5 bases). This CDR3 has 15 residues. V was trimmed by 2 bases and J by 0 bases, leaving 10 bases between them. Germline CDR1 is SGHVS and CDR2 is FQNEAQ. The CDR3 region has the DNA TGTGCCAGCAGCTTACTGGGGACCATGAACACTGAAGCTTTCTTT. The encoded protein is CASSLLGTMNTEAFF.

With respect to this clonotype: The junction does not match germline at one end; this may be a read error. The CDR3 sequence is CTSSPSGPLEQYF. In nucleotides, the CDR3 is TGTACCAGCAGCCCCTCGGGTCCGCTCGAGCAGTACTTC. This chain connects TRBV6-6 to TRBJ2-7; D unresolved. Germline V gene sequence: CDR1 MNHNY, CDR2 SVGAGI (reference sequence). CDR3 size: 13 residues.

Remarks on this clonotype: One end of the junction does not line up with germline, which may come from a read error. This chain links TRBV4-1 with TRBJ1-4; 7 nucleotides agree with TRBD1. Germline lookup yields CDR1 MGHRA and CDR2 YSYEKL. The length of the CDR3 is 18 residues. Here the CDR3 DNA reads TGTGCCAGCAGCCAATCCGTCAGGGGGGAGCGAGCTAATGAAAAACTGTTTTTT. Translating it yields CASSQSVRGERANEKLFF.

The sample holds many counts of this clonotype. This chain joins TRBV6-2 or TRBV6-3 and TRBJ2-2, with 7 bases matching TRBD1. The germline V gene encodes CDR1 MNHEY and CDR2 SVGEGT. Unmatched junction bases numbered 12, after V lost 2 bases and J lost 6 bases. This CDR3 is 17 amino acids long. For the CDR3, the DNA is TGTGCCAGCAGTTACCACGACAGGGCGATTGGGCCCGGGGAGCTGTTTTTT. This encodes CASSYHDRAIGPGELFF.

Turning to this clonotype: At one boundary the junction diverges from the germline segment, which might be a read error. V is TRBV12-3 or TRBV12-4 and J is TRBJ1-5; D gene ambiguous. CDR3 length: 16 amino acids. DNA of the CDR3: TGTGCCAGCAGTTTAGACAGCTTAGCGCTCAATCAGTCCCAGCATTTT. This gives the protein CASSLDSLALNQSQHF.

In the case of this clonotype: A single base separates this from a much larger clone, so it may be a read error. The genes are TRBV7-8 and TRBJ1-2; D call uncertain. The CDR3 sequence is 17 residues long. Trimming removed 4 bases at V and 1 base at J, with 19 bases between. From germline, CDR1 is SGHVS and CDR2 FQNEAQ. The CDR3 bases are TGTGCCAGCAGCTCCATCAGGAGGCAGACACTTAACTATGGCTACACCTTC. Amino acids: CASSSIRRQTLNYGYTF. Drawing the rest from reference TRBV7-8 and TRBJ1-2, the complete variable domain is GAGVSQSPRYKVAKRGQDVALRCDPISGHVSLFWYQQALGQGPEFLTYFQNEAQLDKSGLPSDRFFAERPEGSVSTLKIQRTQQEDSAVYLCASSSIRRQTLNYGYTFGSGTRLTVV.